This TCR beta chain originates from a study of CXCR3-negative and CXCR3-positive naive CD8 T cells. Each TRB cDNA library was prepared by 5' RACE (with UMI labels). TCRdb reanalyzed the 5' RACE reads, giving one entry per CDR3 protein sequence and no DNA. The sample table sets out 43,000 or so distinct CDR3 sequences. This clonotype was sampled from a human donor in good health. Some clones in this sample may be carry-over from other donors' samples. Input material: naive CXCR3- CD8+ T cells from blood. Indicated subset: CD45RO-CCR7+CD27+CD95- naive CD8+ T cells lacking CXCR3 (TNR3-).

CDR3 loop: CSVEDLDGNEQFF. The chain carries TRBV29-1 and TRBJ2-1. The V gene's germline CDR1 is SQVTM and CDR2 ANQGSEA. CDR3 length: 13 residues.